A selection of T cell receptor beta chains follows, all from one sample in a study of blood T cell repertoires in COVID-19. TCRdb keeps only in-frame clones here, not all; method: immunoSEQ multiplex PCR. This sample has under 200,000 clones, with approximately 89% found just once. Sequenced input: peripheral blood. The receptors were gathered from an older man with acute or convalescent COVID-19. The CDR3 runs from the conserved cysteine through the conserved F or W. A D gene is named only where the DNA matches it firmly. Where a row states a size, it is once, few, many or the class of an expanded clone; other rows omit it.

d_gene: .
j_gene: TRBJ2-1
abundance: .
v_gene: TRBV29-1
CDR3aa: CSIGLYERFF
CDR3nt: TGCAGCATTGGACTTTATGAGCGGTTCTTC

d_gene: .
j_gene: TRBJ1-5
abundance: .
v_gene: TRBV4-3
CDR3aa: CASSQEPPGLLNQPQHF
CDR3nt: TGCGCCAGCAGCCAGGAACCCCCTGGACTGTTGAATCAGCCCCAGCATTTT

d_gene: .
j_gene: TRBJ2-3
abundance: .
v_gene: TRBV4-2
CDR3aa: CASSGAPFTDTQYF
CDR3nt: TGTGCCAGCAGCGGGGCGCCCTTCACAGATACGCAGTATTTT

d_gene: TRBD1
j_gene: TRBJ2-7
abundance: .
v_gene: TRBV6-5
CDR3aa: CASGIGTGGVEQYF
CDR3nt: TGTGCCAGCGGGATTGGGACAGGGGGAGTCGAGCAGTACTTC

d_gene: TRBD1
j_gene: TRBJ2-3
abundance: .
v_gene: TRBV18
CDR3aa: CASSPGQGVEDTQYF
CDR3nt: TGTGCCAGCTCACCAGGGCAGGGGGTGGAAGATACGCAGTATTTT

d_gene: .
j_gene: TRBJ2-1
abundance: .
v_gene: TRBV15
CDR3aa: CATSRGAGSPLDEQFF
CDR3nt: TGTGCCACCAGCAGGGGGGCAGGGAGCCCCTTGGATGAGCAGTTCTTC

d_gene: .
j_gene: TRBJ1-1
abundance: .
v_gene: TRBV18
CDR3aa: CASSPETGPYTEAFF
CDR3nt: TGTGCCAGCTCACCAGAGACGGGTCCTTACACTGAAGCTTTCTTT

d_gene: TRBD2
j_gene: TRBJ2-7
abundance: .
v_gene: TRBV5-1
CDR3aa: CASSSLSAGAYEQYF
CDR3nt: TGCGCCAGCAGCTCCCTTTCAGCGGGGGCCTACGAGCAGTACTTC

d_gene: .
j_gene: TRBJ2-1
abundance: .
v_gene: TRBV19
CDR3aa: CASRKTQAGSSYNEQFF
CDR3nt: TGTGCCAGTAGGAAGACCCAGGCGGGTAGCTCCTACAATGAGCAGTTCTTC

d_gene: TRBD1
j_gene: TRBJ2-2
abundance: .
v_gene: TRBV7-9
CDR3aa: CASSPRTGGFTGELFF
CDR3nt: TGTGCCAGCAGCCCTCGGACAGGGGGATTTACCGGGGAGCTGTTTTTT

d_gene: TRBD1
j_gene: TRBJ2-7
abundance: .
v_gene: TRBV19
CDR3aa: CAREPGQGYNPSYEQYF
CDR3nt: TGTGCCAGGGAACCGGGACAGGGGTACAACCCCTCCTACGAGCAGTACTTC

d_gene: TRBD1
j_gene: TRBJ2-7
abundance: .
v_gene: TRBV6-5
CDR3aa: CASTKTGTYEQYF
CDR3nt: TGTGCCAGCACCAAGACAGGGACCTACGAGCAGTACTTC

d_gene: .
j_gene: TRBJ1-5
abundance: .
v_gene: TRBV12-5
CDR3aa: CASGTQGTGPGYSNQPQHF
CDR3nt: TGTGCTAGTGGTACCCAGGGGACGGGACCGGGGTATAGCAATCAGCCCCAGCATTTT

d_gene: TRBD2
j_gene: TRBJ2-2
abundance: .
v_gene: TRBV20-1
CDR3aa: CSASSLAGGNTGELFF
CDR3nt: TGCAGTGCTAGTTCACTAGCGGGGGGGAACACCGGGGAGCTGTTTTTT

d_gene: .
j_gene: TRBJ1-1
abundance: .
v_gene: TRBV7-9
CDR3aa: CASSWRRGTEAFF
CDR3nt: TGTGCCAGCAGCTGGAGGAGGGGTACTGAAGCTTTCTTT

d_gene: .
j_gene: TRBJ1-2
abundance: .
v_gene: TRBV2
CDR3aa: CASSEVGSNYGYTF
CDR3nt: TGTGCCAGCAGTGAAGTGGGCAGTAACTATGGCTACACCTTC

d_gene: .
j_gene: TRBJ2-3
abundance: .
v_gene: TRBV29-1
CDR3aa: CSVVGGASTDTQYF
CDR3nt: TGCAGCGTTGTCGGCGGGGCTAGCACAGATACGCAGTATTTT

d_gene: .
j_gene: TRBJ1-2
abundance: .
v_gene: TRBV28
CDR3aa: CASSFRQGSGYTF
CDR3nt: TGTGCCAGCAGTTTTAGGCAGGGAAGTGGCTACACCTTC

d_gene: .
j_gene: TRBJ2-5
abundance: .
v_gene: TRBV10-3
CDR3aa: CAISEGTKETQYF
CDR3nt: TGTGCCATCAGTGAAGGGACAAAGGAGACCCAGTACTTC

d_gene: TRBD2
j_gene: TRBJ2-2
abundance: .
v_gene: TRBV19
CDR3aa: CASSISSGGPNTGELFF
CDR3nt: TGTGCCAGTAGTATCTCTAGCGGGGGCCCGAACACCGGGGAGCTGTTTTTT

d_gene: .
j_gene: TRBJ2-3
abundance: .
v_gene: TRBV5-1
CDR3aa: CASSPGPLDTQYF
CDR3nt: TGCGCCAGCAGCCCTGGGCCCTTAGATACGCAGTATTTT

d_gene: TRBD1
j_gene: TRBJ2-5
abundance: .
v_gene: TRBV10-1
CDR3aa: CARKKGDRDRETQYF
CDR3nt: TGCGCCCGGAAAAAAGGGGACAGGGACCGAGAGACCCAGTACTTC

d_gene: .
j_gene: TRBJ2-2
abundance: .
v_gene: TRBV5-1
CDR3aa: CASSLGHSTGELFF
CDR3nt: TGCGCCAGCAGCTTGGGACATAGCACCGGGGAGCTGTTTTTT

d_gene: TRBD1
j_gene: TRBJ2-7
abundance: .
v_gene: TRBV5-4
CDR3aa: CASSLGTGLSYEQYF
CDR3nt: TGTGCCAGCAGCTTGGGGACAGGGCTCTCCTACGAGCAGTACTTC

d_gene: TRBD1
j_gene: TRBJ1-2
abundance: .
v_gene: TRBV28
CDR3aa: CASSYRDRGGGYTF
CDR3nt: TGTGCCAGCAGCTACCGGGACAGGGGTGGTGGCTACACCTTC

d_gene: .
j_gene: TRBJ1-2
abundance: .
v_gene: TRBV7-2
CDR3aa: CASSTPGYYGYTF
CDR3nt: TGTGCCAGCAGCACACCAGGATACTATGGCTACACCTTC

d_gene: .
j_gene: TRBJ1-1
abundance: .
v_gene: TRBV9
CDR3aa: CASSVWRELDTEAFF
CDR3nt: TGTGCCAGCAGCGTCTGGAGGGAATTGGACACTGAAGCTTTCTTT

d_gene: .
j_gene: TRBJ1-3
abundance: few
v_gene: TRBV7-2
CDR3aa: CASSSQPGNTIYF
CDR3nt: TGTGCCAGCAGCTCACAGCCTGGAAACACCATATATTTT

d_gene: TRBD2
j_gene: TRBJ2-1
abundance: .
v_gene: TRBV15
CDR3aa: CATSRDSASGGLYNEQFF
CDR3nt: TGTGCCACCAGCAGAGATTCGGCTAGCGGGGGCCTTTACAATGAGCAGTTCTTC

d_gene: TRBD2
j_gene: TRBJ2-7
abundance: .
v_gene: TRBV29-1
CDR3aa: CSVEAGAASYEQYF
CDR3nt: TGCAGCGTTGAGGCGGGAGCGGCCTCCTACGAGCAGTACTTC

d_gene: .
j_gene: TRBJ2-2
abundance: .
v_gene: TRBV4-1
CDR3aa: CASSQVSGTGELFF
CDR3nt: TGCGCCAGCAGCCAAGTTTCGGGTACCGGGGAGCTGTTTTTT

d_gene: .
j_gene: TRBJ1-2
abundance: .
v_gene: TRBV28
CDR3aa: CASSGGYSGYTF
CDR3nt: TGTGCCAGCAGTGGGGGCTACAGTGGCTACACCTTC

d_gene: .
j_gene: TRBJ2-1
abundance: .
v_gene: TRBV6-5
CDR3aa: CASSYSPRSYNEQFF
CDR3nt: TGTGCCAGCAGTTACTCCCCGCGGAGCTACAATGAGCAGTTCTTC

d_gene: .
j_gene: TRBJ2-3
abundance: .
v_gene: TRBV6-5
CDR3aa: CASSTGLPTDTQYF
CDR3nt: TGTGCCAGCAGTACAGGACTACCCACAGATACGCAGTATTTT

d_gene: .
j_gene: TRBJ2-1
abundance: .
v_gene: TRBV27
CDR3aa: CASSFSTQNRYEQFF
CDR3nt: TGTGCCAGCAGTTTTTCCACCCAAAACAGGTATGAGCAGTTCTTC